A single sample is the source of the 9 T cell receptor beta chains below, sequenced in a study of T cells expressing NK-cell markers. TCRdb reanalyzed the 5' RACE reads, giving one entry per CDR3 protein sequence and no DNA. Its listing shows fewer than 400,000 distinct CDR3 sequences. The specimen sequenced was blood T cells: a sorted CD56 or NKG2C T cell subset, CD4+ or CD8+ T cells, or bulk PBMC T cells (not recorded which). The receptors shown here come from a man aged 18-75 years in good health.

CDR3: CASSQEGLYRGTGELFF. J is TRBJ2-2 and V is TRBV4-2; the D call from TCRdb, TRBD1, cannot be confirmed without DNA. The CDR3 spans 17 residues. Germline CDR1 reads LGHNA; CDR2 reads YNFKEQ.

The chain combines TRBV2 with TRBJ2-2; TCRdb gives TRBD1 as the D gene, but with no DNA this cannot be confirmed. Germline CDR1 and CDR2: SNHLY and FYNNEI. The CDR3 runs to 14 residues. This CDR3 reads CASRPTTAGGELFF. Looking up the rest from reference TRBV2 and TRBJ2-2 gives the full variable domain: EPEVTQTPSHQVTQMGQEVILRCVPISNHLYFYWYRQILGQKVEFLVSFYNNEISEKSEIFDDQFSVERPDGSNFTLKIRSTKLEDSAMYFCASRPTTAGGELFFGEGSRLTVL.

The CDR3: CASSFGAGQEIYNEQFF. The chain is built from TRBV11-3 and TRBJ2-1; the D call from TCRdb, TRBD1, cannot be confirmed without DNA. The CDR3 is made up of 17 amino acids. The germline gives CDR1 SGHNT, CDR2 YENEEA.

V and J are TRBV29-1 and TRBJ2-7; the TRBD1 assignment by TCRdb is unverifiable without DNA. Germline loops: CDR1 SQVTM, CDR2 ANQGSEA. CDR3 size: 14 residues. CDR3 residues: CSVGRDTGPSEQYF.

V is TRBV27 and J is TRBJ2-4; without DNA, the TCRdb call of TRBD1 cannot be checked. Germline V gene lookup returns CDR1 MNHEY and CDR2 SMNVEV (reference sequence). The length of the CDR3 is 18 residues. The CDR3 sequence is CASSLTGQENLAKNIQYF.

CDR3 loop: CASTRGDYLNQPQHF. This chain connects TRBV6-5 to TRBJ1-5. This CDR3 contains 15 residues. Germline V gene lookup returns CDR1 MNHEY and CDR2 SVGAGI.

The V and J genes are TRBV4-1 and TRBJ2-7; TCRdb reports TRBD2, a call that lacks DNA to check it against. Germline CDR1 and CDR2: MGHRA and YSYEKL. The CDR3 covers 15 residues. This CDR3 is CASSSQVASAQYQYF.

The CDR3 here is CASSPRSGGWQETQYF. The chain recombines TRBV5-1 with TRBJ2-5; TCRdb selects TRBD2, and the lack of DNA leaves this call unchecked. This CDR3 region has 16 residues. Germline V gene lookup returns CDR1 SGHRS and CDR2 YFSETQ.

This chain uses TRBV5-1 with TRBJ2-3; TCRdb's assignment of TRBD2 cannot be checked, as there is no DNA. Per the germline V gene, CDR1 is SGHRS and CDR2 is YFSETQ. The CDR3 has 15 amino acids. The CDR3 loop is CASSLLAGPEDTQYF.